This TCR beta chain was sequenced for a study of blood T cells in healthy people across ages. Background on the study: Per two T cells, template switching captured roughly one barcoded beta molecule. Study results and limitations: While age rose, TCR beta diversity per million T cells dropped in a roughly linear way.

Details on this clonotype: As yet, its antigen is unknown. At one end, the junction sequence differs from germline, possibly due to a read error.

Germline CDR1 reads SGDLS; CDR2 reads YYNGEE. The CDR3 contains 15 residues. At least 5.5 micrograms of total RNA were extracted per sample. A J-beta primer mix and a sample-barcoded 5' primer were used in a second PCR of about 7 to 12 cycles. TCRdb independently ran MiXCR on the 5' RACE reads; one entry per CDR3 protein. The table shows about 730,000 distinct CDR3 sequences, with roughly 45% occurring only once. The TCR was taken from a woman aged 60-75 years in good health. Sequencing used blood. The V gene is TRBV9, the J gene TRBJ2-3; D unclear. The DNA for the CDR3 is TGTACCAGCAGCCCCCGGGTGGCTACCACAGATACGCAGTATTTT. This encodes CTSSPRVATTDTQYF.